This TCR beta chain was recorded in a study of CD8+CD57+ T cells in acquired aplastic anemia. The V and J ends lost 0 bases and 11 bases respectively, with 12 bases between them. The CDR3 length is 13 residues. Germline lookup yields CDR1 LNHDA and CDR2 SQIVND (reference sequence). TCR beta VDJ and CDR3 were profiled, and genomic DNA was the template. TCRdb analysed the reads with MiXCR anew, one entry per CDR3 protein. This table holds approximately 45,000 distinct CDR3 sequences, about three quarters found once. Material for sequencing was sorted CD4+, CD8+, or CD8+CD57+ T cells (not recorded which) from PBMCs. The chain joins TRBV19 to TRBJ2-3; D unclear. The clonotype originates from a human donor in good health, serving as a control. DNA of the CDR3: TGTGCCAGTAGTATAGATCTAAAAAGTCGGCAGTATTTT. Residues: CASSIDLKSRQYF.